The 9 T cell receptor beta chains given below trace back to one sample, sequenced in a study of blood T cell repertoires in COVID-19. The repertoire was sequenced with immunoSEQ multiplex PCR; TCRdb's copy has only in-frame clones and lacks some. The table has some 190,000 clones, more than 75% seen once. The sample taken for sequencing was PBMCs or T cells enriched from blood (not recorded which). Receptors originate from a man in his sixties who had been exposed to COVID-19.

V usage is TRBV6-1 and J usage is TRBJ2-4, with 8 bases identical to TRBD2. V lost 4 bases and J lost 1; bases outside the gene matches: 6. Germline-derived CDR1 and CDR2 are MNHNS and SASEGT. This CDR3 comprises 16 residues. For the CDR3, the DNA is TGTGCCAGCAGTGCGGGGGGGCGGGTGGCCAAAAACATTCAGTACTTC. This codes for CASSAGGRVAKNIQYF.

The CDR3 loop reads CASRRGVGSEAFF. DNA for the CDR3: TGTGCCAGCCGAAGAGGAGTGGGTTCTGAAGCTTTCTTT. The chain is built from TRBV6-5 and TRBJ1-1; D remains ambiguous. Deletions cut 8 bases from V and 6 bases from J, with 16 bases between. This CDR3 spans 13 amino acids. Germline V gene data show CDR1 as MNHEY and CDR2 as SVGAGI.

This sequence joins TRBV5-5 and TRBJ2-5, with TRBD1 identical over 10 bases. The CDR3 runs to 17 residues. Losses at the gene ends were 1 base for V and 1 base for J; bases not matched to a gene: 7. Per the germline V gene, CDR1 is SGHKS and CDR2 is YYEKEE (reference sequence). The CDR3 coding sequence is TGTGCCAGCAGCTTGTGGGGGACAGGGGTCCTCCAAGAGACCCAGTACTTC. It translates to CASSLWGTGVLQETQYF.

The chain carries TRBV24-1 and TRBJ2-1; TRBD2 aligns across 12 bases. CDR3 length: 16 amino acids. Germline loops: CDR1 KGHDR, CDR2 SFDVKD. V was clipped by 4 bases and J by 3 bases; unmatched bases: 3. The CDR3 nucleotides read TGTGCCACCAGTGAGACTAGCGGGAGATACTACAATGAGCAGTTCTTC. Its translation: CATSETSGRYYNEQFF.

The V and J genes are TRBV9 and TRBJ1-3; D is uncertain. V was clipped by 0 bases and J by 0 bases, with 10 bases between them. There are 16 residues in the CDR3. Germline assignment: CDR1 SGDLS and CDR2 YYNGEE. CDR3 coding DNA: TGTGCCAGCAGCGTAGCTGGGAGGAACTCTGGAAACACCATATATTTT. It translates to CASSVAGRNSGNTIYF.

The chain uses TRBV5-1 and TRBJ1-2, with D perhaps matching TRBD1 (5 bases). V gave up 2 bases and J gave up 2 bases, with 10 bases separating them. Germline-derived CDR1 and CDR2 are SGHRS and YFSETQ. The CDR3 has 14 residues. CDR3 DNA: TGCGCCAGCAGCTTCGACAGCTCCAACTATGGCTACACCTTC. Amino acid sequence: CASSFDSSNYGYTF. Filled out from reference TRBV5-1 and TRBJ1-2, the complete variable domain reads KAGVTQTPRYLIKTRGQQVTLSCSPISGHRSVSWYQQTPGQGLQFLFEYFSETQRNKGNFPGRFSGRQFSNSRSEMNVSTLELGDSALYLCASSFDSSNYGYTFGSGTRLTVV.

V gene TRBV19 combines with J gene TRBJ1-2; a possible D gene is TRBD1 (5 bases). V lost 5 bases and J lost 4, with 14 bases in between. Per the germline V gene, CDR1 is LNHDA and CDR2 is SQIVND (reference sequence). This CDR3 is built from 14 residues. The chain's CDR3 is CASSLQGIPYGYTF. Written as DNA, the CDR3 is TGTGCCAGTAGTCTCCAGGGAATACCCTATGGCTACACCTTC.

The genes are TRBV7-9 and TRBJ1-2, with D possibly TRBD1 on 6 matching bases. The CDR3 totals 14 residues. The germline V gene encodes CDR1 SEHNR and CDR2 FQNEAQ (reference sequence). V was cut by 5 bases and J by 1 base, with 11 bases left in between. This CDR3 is CASSLGQRNYGYTF. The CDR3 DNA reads TGTGCCAGCAGCCTGGGACAACGTAACTATGGCTACACCTTC.

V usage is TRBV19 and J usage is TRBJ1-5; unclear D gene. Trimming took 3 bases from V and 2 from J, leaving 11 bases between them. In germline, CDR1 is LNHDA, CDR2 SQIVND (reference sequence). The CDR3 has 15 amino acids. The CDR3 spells CASSMSGSRNQPQHF. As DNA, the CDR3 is TGTGCCAGTAGTATGTCGGGGAGCCGCAATCAGCCCCAGCATTTT.